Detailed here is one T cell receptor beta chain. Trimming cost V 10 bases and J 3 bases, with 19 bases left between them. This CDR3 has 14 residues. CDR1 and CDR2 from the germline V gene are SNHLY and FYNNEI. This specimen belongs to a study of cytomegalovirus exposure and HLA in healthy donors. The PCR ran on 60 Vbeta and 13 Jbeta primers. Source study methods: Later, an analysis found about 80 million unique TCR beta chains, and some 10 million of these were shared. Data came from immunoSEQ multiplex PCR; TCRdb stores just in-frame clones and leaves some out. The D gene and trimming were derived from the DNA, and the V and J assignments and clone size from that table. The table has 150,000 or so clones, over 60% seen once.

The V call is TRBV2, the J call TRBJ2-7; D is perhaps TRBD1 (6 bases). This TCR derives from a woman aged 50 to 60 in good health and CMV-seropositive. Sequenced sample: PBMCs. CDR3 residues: CATVSLDRNYEQYF. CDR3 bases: TGTGCCACCGTCAGCTTAGACAGGAACTACGAGCAGTACTTC.